One sample yielded the 9 T cell receptor beta chains listed below, sequenced in a study of cytomegalovirus exposure and HLA in healthy donors. Use of 60 Vbeta and 13 Jbeta primers characterized the PCR. Using immunoSEQ multiplex PCR, the repertoire was profiled, and TCRdb retains in-frame clones only, with some absent. The repertoire consists of 100,000 to 150,000 clones, with around four fifths occurring once and the leading ten covering around 1.6%. Sequencing was carried out using PBMCs. These receptors were obtained from a female donor in good health and CMV-seronegative.

The CDR3 protein is CASSSPRGTFVSYNEQFF. DNA of the CDR3: TGTGCCAGCAGCTCACCGAGGGGGACCTTCGTTTCCTACAATGAGCAGTTCTTC. The chain uses TRBV7-8 and TRBJ2-1; D is perhaps TRBD1 (6 bases). The germline gives CDR1 SGHVS, CDR2 FQNEAQ. The CDR3 sequence is 18 residues long. The V end lost 4 bases, the J end lost 1 base, and 20 bases lay between the germline ends.

V gene TRBV14 combines with J gene TRBJ2-1; maybe TRBD2 (5 bases). The CDR3 has 16 amino acids. Looked up from germline, CDR1 is SGHDN and CDR2 is FVKESK. The V and J ends lost 4 bases and 6 bases respectively, with 19 bases between them. CDR3 nucleotide sequence: TGTGCCAGCAGCCGGGATACGGGAACCCCTCTCAATGAGCAGTTCTTC. Translation: CASSRDTGTPLNEQFF. The entire variable domain, with the rest obtained from reference TRBV14 and TRBJ2-1, is as follows: EAGVTQFPSHSVIEKGQTVTLRCDPISGHDNLYWYRRVMGKEIKFLLHFVKESKQDESGMPNNRFLAERTGGTYSTLKVQPAELEDSGVYFCASSRDTGTPLNEQFFGPGTRLTVL.

The chain has TRBV7-2 and TRBJ1-2; tentatively, D is TRBD1 (5 bases). Trimming removed 2 bases from V and 5 bases from J, with 15 bases in between. Germline CDR1 and CDR2: SGHTA and FQGNSA. The CDR3 covers 15 residues. Here the CDR3 DNA reads TGTGCCAGCAGCTTAAGTAAAGGGGATCTTTATGGCTACACCTTC. Amino acids: CASSLSKGDLYGYTF.

For this clone: This sample includes further DNA sequences coding for the same CDR3. This chain joins TRBV11-3 and TRBJ2-1; 9 positions match TRBD1. J lost 7 bases, V lost 5 bases, and 6 bases had no gene match. The CDR3 has 14 residues. Looked up from germline, CDR1 is SGHNT and CDR2 is YENEEA. The CDR3 loop is CASSPGQGSNEQFF. CDR3 nucleotides: TGTGCCAGCAGCCCGGGACAGGGATCTAATGAGCAGTTCTTC.

The J gene is TRBJ2-7, the V gene TRBV5-4; 9 positions match TRBD2. The CDR3 covers 16 residues. Trimming cost V 0 bases and J 5 bases; bases outside gene matches: 9. CDR1 and CDR2 from the germline V gene are SGHNT and YYREEE (reference sequence). The CDR3 reads CASSLEAGGRGDEQYF. The CDR3 nucleotides read TGTGCCAGCAGCTTGGAGGCGGGAGGGCGGGGTGACGAGCAGTACTTC.

This chain joins TRBV19 and TRBJ2-7, with D possibly TRBD2 on 6 matching bases. V was clipped by 5 bases and J by 0 bases, with 17 bases between them. From germline, CDR1 is LNHDA and CDR2 SQIVND (reference sequence). The CDR3 loop spans 16 amino acids. This CDR3 is CASSLYSRGSSYEQYF. In DNA, the CDR3 is TGTGCCAGTAGTCTCTACTCACGGGGGTCCTCCTACGAGCAGTACTTC. Drawing the rest from reference TRBV19 and TRBJ2-7, the complete variable domain is DGGITQSPKYLFRKEGQNVTLSCEQNLNHDAMYWYRQDPGQGLRLIYYSQIVNDFQKGDIAEGYSVSREKKESFPLTVTSAQKNPTAFYLCASSLYSRGSSYEQYFGPGTRLTVT.

The chain joins TRBV18 to TRBJ2-1; TRBD2 might be the D (5 bases). The CDR3 contains 15 residues. The V end was cut by 6 bases, the J end by 2 bases, with 14 bases between. The germline V gene has CDR1 KGHSH and CDR2 LQKENI. The CDR3 sequence: CASSPSGPAYNEQFF. The CDR3 region has the DNA TGTGCCAGCTCTCCCAGCGGACCAGCCTACAATGAGCAGTTCTTC. Together with reference TRBV18 and TRBJ2-1, the CDR3 gives the full variable domain: NAGVMQNPRHLVRRRGQEARLRCSPMKGHSHVYWYRQLPEEGLKFMVYLQKENIIDESGMPKERFSAEFPKEGPSILRIQQVVRGDSAAYFCASSPSGPAYNEQFFGPGTRLTVL.

This clone was found a few times. The chain couples TRBV18 to TRBJ2-7; 9 bases match TRBD1. The CDR3 sequence is 14 residues long. The ends lost 7 bases at V and 0 bases at J; junction bases unmatched: 4. Germline V gene lookup returns CDR1 KGHSH and CDR2 LQKENI. The chain's CDR3 is CASWTGDLSYEQYF. The DNA of the CDR3 is TGTGCCAGCTGGACAGGGGACCTCTCCTACGAGCAGTACTTC.

This chain links TRBV7-2 with TRBJ1-4; 11 bases map to TRBD1. The CDR3 has 16 residues. The ends lost 7 bases at V and 14 bases at J; junction bases unmatched: 18. The germline V gene encodes CDR1 SGHTA and CDR2 FQGNSA. The CDR3 nucleotides are TGTGCCAGCACCCACCTAGGGACAGGGGGATTCAGAGGGCTGTTTTTT. It codes for CASTHLGTGGFRGLFF.